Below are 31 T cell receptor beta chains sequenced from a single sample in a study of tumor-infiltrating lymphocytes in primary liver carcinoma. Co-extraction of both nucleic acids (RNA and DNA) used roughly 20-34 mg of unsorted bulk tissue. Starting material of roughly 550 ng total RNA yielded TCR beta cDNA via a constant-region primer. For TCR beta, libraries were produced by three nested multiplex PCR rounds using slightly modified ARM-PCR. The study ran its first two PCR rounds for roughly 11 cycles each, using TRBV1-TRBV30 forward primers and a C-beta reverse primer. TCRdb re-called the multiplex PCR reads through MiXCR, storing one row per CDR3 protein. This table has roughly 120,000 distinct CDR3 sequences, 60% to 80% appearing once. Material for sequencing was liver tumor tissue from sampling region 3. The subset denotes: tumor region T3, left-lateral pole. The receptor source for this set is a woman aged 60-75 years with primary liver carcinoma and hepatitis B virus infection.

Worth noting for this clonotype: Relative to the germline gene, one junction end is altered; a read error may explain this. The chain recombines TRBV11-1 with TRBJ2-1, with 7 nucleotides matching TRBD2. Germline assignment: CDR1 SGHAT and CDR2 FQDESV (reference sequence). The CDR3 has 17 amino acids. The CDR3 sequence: CVSSERPETSSYNEQFF. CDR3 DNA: TGTGTCAGCAGCGAAAGACCCGAGACTAGCTCCTACAATGAACAGTTCTTC.

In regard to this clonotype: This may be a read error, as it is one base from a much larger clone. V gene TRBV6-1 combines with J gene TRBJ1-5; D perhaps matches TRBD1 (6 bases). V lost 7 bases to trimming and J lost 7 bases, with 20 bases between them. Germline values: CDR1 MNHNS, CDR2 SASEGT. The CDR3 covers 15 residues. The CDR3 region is CASTDEGQSGQPQHF. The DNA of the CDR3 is TGTGCCAGCACCGATGAGGGACAATCCGGGCAGCCCCAGCATTTT.

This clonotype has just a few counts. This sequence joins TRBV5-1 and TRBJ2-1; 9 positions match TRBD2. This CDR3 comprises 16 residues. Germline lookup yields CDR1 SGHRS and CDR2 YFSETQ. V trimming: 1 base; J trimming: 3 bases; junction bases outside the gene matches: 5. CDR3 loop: CASSLLAGASYNEQFF. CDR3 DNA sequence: TGCGCCAGCAGCTTGTTAGCGGGAGCGAGCTACAATGAGCAGTTCTTC.

The CDR3 loop is CAWSETGGSEQYF. CDR3 bases: TGTGCCTGGAGTGAGACTGGCGGGAGCGAGCAGTACTTC. J is TRBJ2-7 and V is TRBV30; 7 bases map to TRBD2. V lost 1 base, J lost 6 bases, and 6 bases stayed unmatched. This CDR3 spans 13 amino acids. Germline loops: CDR1 GTSNPN, CDR2 SVGIG (reference sequence).

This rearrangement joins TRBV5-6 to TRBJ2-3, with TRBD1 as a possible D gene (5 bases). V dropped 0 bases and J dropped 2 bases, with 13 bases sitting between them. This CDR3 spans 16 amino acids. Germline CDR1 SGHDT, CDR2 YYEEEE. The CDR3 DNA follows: TGTGCCAGCAGCTTGGAGCTGGGGCAGGTCACAGATACGCAGTATTTT. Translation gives CASSLELGQVTDTQYF.

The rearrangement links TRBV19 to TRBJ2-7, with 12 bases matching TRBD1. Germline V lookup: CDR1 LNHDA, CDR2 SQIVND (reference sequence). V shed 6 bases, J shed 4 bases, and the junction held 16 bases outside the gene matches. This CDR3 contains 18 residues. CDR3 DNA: TGTGCCAGTAGCCCATATGGGACCGGGACAGGGGGCAAATACGAGCAGTACTTC. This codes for CASSPYGTGTGGKYEQYF.

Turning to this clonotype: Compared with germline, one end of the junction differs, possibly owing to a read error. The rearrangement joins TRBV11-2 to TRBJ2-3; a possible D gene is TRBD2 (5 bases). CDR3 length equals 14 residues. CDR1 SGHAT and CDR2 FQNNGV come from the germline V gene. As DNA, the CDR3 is TGTGCAAGCAGCCCCAAATTGAGGGCAGATACGCAGTGTTTT. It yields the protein CASSPKLRADTQCF.

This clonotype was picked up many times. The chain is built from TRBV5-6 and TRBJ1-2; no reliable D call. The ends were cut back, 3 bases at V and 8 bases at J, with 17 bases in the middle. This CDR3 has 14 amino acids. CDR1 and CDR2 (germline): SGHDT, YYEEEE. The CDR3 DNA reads TGTGCCAGCAGCTCTCCGGGCCCCACTGAGGGCTACACCTTC. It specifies CASSSPGPTEGYTF.

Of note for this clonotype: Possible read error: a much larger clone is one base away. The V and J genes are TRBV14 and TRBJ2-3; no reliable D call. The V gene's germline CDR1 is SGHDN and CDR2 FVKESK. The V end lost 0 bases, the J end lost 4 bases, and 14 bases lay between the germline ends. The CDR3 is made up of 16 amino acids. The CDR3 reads CASSQDLGGSADTQYF. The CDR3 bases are TGTGCCAGCAGCCAAGATCTGGGCGGCAGCGCAGATACGCAGTATTTT.

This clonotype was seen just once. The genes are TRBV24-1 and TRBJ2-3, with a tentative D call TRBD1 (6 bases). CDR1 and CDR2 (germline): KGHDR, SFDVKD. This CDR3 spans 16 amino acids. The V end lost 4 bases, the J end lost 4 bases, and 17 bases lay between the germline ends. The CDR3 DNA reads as TGTGCCACCAGTGAGTCCGGGACACCAAGGGCAGATACGCAGTATTTT. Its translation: CATSESGTPRADTQYF.

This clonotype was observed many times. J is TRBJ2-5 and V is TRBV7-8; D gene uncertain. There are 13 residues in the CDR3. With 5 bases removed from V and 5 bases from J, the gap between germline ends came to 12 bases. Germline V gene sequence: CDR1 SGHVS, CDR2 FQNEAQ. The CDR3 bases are TGTGCCAGCAGCGGAGCAGTCAGGGAGACCCAGTACTTC. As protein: CASSGAVRETQYF.

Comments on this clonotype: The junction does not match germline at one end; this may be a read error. CDR3 coding DNA: TGTGCCAGCAGCTTAGTCTCCAGCGGGGCAGATATGCAGTATTTT. Its translation is CASSLVSSGADMQYF. The chain links TRBV7-9 to TRBJ2-3, with 7 bases matching TRBD2. This CDR3 spans 15 amino acids. Germline CDR1 SEHNR, CDR2 FQNEAQ (reference sequence).

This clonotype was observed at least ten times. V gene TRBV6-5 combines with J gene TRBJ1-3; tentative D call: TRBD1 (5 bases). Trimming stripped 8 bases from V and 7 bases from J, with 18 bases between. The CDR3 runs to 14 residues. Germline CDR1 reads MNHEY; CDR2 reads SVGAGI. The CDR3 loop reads CASGIRGTGNTIYF. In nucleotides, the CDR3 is TGTGCCAGCGGTATTCGGGGCACCGGCAACACCATATATTTT.

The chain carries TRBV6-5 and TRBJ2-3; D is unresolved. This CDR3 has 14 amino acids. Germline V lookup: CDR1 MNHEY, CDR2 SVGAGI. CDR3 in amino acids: CTGSYVSGTDTQYF. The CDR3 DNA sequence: TGTACCGGCAGTTATGTGTCCGGCACAGATACGCAGTATTTT.

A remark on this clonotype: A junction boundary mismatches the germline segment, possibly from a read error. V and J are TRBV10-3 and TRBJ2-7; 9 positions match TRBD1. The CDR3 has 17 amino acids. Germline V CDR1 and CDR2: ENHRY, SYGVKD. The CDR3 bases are TGTGCCATCAGTGAGTCGATTTTAGGGACAGGGACATACGGGCAGTACTTC. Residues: CAISESILGTGTYGQYF.

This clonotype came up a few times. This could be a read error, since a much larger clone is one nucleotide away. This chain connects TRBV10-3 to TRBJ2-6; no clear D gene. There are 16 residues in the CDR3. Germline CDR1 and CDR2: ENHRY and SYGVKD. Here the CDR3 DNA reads TGTGCCATCACCAGCGACCCTGGCTCTGGGGTCAACGTCCTGACTTTC. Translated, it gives CAITSDPGSGVNVLTF.

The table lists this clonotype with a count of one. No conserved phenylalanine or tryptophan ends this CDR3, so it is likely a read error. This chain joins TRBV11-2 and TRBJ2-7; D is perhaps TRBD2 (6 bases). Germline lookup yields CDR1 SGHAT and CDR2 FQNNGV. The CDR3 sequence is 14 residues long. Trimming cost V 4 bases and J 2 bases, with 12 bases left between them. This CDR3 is CASSSGTGTYEQYC. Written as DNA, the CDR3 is TGTGCCAGCAGCTCCGGGACTGGCACCTACGAGCAGTACTGC.

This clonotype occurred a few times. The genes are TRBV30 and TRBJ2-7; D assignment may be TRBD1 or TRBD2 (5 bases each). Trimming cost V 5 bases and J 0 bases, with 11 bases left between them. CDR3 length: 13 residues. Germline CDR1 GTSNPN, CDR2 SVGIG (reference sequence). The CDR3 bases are TGTGCCTGGCGGGACGGCCCCTCCTACGAGCAGTACTTC. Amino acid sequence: CAWRDGPSYEQYF.

Here the CDR3 reads CASSPGHHNTEAFF. CDR3 nucleotide sequence: TGTGCCAGCAGCCCTGGACACCATAACACTGAAGCTTTCTTT. The genes are TRBV7-9 and TRBJ1-1, with D perhaps matching TRBD1 (5 bases). This CDR3 is built from 14 residues. Germline V lookup: CDR1 SEHNR, CDR2 FQNEAQ (reference sequence). Trimming removed 5 bases from V and 2 bases from J, with 12 bases in between.

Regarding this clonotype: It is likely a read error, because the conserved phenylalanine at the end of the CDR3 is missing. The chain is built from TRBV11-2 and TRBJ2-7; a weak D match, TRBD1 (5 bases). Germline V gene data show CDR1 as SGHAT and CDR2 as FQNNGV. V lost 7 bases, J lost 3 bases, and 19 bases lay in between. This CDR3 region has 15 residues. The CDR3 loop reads CASTRTSSSYYEQYL. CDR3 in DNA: TGTGCCAGCACCAGGACATCTTCCAGCTACTACGAGCAGTACCTC.

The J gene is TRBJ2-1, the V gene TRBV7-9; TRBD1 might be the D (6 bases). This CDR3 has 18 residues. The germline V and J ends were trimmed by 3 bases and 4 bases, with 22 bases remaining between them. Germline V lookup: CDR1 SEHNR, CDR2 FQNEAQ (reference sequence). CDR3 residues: CASSLDGQIRVGYNEQFF. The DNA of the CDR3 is TGTGCCAGCAGCTTGGATGGACAGATACGAGTAGGGTACAATGAGCAGTTCTTC.

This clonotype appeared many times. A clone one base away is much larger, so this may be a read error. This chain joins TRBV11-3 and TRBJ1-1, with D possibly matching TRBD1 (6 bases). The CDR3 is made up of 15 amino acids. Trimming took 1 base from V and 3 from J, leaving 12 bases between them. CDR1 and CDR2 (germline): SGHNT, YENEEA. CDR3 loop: CASSLARGADTEAFF. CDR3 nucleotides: TGTGCCAGCAGCTTAGCCCGGGGGGCGGACACTGAAGCTTTCTTT.

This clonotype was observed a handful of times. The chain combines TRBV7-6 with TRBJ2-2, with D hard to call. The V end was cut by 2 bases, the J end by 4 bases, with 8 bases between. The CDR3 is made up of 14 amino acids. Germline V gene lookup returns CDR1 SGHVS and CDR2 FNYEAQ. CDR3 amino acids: CASSLRLATGELFF. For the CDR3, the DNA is TGTGCCAGCAGCTTAAGGCTCGCCACCGGGGAGCTGTTTTTT.

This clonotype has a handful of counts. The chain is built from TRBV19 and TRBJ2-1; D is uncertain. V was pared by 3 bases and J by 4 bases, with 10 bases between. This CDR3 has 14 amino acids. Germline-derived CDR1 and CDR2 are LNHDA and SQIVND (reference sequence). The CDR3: CASSIPDVYNEQFF. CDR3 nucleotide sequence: TGTGCCAGTAGTATCCCGGACGTATACAATGAGCAGTTCTTC.

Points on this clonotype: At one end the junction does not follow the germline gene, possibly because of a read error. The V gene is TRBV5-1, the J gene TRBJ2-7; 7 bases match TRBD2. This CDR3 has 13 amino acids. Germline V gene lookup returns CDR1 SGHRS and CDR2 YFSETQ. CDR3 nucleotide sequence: TGCGCCAGCAACCAGGGACTATCCTACGAGCAGTGCTTC. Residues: CASNQGLSYEQCF. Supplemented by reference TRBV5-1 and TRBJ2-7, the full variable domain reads KAGVTQTPRYLIKTRGQQVTLSCSPISGHRSVSWYQQTPGQGLQFLFEYFSETQRNKGNFPGRFSGRQFSNSRSEMNVSTLELGDSALYLCASNQGLSYEQCFGPGTRLTVT.

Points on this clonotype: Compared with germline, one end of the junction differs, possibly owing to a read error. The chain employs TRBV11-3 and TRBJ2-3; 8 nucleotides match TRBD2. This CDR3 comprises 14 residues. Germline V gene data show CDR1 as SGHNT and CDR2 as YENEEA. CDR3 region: CANSFRTSSDMQYF. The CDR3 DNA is TGTGCCAACAGCTTCAGGACTAGCTCAGATATGCAGTATTTT.

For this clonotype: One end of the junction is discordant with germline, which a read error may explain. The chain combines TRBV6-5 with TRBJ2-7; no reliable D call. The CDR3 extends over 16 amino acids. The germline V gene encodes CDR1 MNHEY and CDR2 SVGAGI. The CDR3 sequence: CTSSYSRQPNSYEQYF. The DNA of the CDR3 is TGTACCAGCAGTTACTCTCGCCAGCCGAACTCCTACGAGCAGTACTTC.

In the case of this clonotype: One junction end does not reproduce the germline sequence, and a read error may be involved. CDR3 amino acids: CASSLGDKQYF. The CDR3 DNA sequence: TGTGCCAGCAGCTTGGGGGATAAGCAGTATTTT. The chain recombines TRBV5-4 with TRBJ2-3; D remains ambiguous. The CDR3 is made up of 11 amino acids. In germline, CDR1 is SGHNT, CDR2 YYREEE (reference sequence).

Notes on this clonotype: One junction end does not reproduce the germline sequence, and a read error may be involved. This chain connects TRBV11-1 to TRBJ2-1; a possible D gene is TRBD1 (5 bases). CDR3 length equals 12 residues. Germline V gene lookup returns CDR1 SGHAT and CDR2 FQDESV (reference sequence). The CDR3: CVSSRDRNEQFF. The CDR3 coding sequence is TGTGTCAGCAGCCGAGACAGAAATGAGCAGTTCTTC.

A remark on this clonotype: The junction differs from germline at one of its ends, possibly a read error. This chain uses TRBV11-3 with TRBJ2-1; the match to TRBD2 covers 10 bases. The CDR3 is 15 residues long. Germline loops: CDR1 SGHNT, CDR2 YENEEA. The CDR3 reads CASSLGTSGKPERYF. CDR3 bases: TGTGCCAGCAGCTTAGGAACTAGCGGGAAGCCTGAGCGGTACTTC.

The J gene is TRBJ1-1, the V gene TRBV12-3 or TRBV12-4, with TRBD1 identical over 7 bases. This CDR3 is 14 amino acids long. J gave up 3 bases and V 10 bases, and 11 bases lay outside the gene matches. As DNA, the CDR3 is TGTGCCATCAGCCCGGACGACAGGGACACTGAAGCTTTCTTT. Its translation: CAISPDDRDTEAFF.